This T cell receptor beta chain appears in the sequencing data of a study of long-term antiretroviral therapy in people with HIV. Study-wide points: Those clones which expanded before ART made up the dominant part of the repertoire at all time points. Viral resistance, ART adherence and therapy changes all lacked available data. CDR3 lengths in HIV samples spanned a narrower range than controls.

As concerns this clone: What it recognizes is unknown.

Researchers ran immunoSEQ v3.0 at survey level. The method was immunoSEQ multiplex PCR; TCRdb's version includes in-frame clones alone and lacks a portion of them. The sample consists of roughly 42,000 clones, roughly nine tenths of them appearing once. HIV-positive participants were all treated in the United States. The clonotype was recovered from a woman aged 50 to 65 with HIV. The material sequenced was unsorted PBMCs, taken 1.2 years after starting antiretroviral therapy.

In DNA, the CDR3 is TGTGCCAGCAGTCCCACCGACGGCCAGGATTCACCCCTCCACTTT. Translated, it gives CASSPTDGQDSPLHF. The chain has TRBV27 and TRBJ1-6; no clear D. The germline gives CDR1 MNHEY, CDR2 SMNVEV (reference sequence). Between the trimmed V and J ends, which lost 5 bases and 8 bases, there was a span of 16 bases. The CDR3 runs 15 residues.